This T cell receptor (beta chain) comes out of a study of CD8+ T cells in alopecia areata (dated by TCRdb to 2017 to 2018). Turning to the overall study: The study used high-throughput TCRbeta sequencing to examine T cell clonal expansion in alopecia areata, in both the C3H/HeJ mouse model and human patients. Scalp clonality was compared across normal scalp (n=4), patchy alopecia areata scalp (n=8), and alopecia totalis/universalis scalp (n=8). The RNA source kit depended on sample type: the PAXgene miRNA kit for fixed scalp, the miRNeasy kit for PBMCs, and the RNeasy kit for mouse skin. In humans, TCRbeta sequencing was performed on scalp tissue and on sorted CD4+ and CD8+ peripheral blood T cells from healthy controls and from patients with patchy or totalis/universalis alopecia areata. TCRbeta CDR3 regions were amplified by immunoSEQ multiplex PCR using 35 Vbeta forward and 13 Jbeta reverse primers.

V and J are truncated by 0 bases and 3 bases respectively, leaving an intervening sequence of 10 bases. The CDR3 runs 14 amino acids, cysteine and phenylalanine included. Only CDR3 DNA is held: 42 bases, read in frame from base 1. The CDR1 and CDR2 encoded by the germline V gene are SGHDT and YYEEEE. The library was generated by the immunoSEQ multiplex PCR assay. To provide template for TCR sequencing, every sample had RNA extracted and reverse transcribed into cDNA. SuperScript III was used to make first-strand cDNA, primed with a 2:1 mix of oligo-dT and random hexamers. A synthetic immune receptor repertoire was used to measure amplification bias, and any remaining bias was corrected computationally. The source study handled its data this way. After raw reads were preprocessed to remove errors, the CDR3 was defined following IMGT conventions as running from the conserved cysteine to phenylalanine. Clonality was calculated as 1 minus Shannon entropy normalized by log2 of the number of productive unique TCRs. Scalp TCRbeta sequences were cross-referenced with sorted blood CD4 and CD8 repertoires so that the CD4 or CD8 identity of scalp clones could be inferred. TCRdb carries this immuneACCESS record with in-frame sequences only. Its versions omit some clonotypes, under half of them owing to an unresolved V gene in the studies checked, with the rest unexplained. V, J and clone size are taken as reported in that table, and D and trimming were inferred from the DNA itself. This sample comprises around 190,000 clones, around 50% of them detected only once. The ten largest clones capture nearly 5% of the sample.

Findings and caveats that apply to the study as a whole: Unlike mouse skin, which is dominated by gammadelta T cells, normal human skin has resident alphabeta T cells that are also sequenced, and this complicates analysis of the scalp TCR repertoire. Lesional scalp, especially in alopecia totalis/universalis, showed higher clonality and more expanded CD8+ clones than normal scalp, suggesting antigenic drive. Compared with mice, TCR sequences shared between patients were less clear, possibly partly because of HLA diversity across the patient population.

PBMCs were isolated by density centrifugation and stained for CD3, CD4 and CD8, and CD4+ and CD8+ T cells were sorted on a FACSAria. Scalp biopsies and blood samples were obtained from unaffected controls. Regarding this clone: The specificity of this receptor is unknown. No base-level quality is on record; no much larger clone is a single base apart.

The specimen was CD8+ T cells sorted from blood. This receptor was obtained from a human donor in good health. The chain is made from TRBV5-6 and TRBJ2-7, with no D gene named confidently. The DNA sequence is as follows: TGTGCCAGCAGCTTGGAAATGGCAAGCTACGAGCAGTACTTC. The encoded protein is CASSLEMASYEQYF.